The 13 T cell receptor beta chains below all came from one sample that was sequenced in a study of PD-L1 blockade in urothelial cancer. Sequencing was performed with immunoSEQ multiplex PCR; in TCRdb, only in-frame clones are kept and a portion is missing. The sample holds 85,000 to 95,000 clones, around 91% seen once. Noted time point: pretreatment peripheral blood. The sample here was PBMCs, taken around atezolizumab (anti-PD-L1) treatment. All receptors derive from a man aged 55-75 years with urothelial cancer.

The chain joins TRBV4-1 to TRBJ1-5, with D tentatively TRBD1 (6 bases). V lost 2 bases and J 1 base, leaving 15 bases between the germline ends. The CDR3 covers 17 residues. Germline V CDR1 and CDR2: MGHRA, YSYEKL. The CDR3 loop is CASSQRTGTQSNQPQHF. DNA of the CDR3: TGCGCCAGCAGCCAACGCACCGGGACACAGAGCAATCAGCCCCAGCATTTT.

CDR3 bases: TGTGCCAGCAGTAATCCCGGGACTAGCGTCTACGAGCAGTACTTC. Residues: CASSNPGTSVYEQYF. V and J are TRBV6-5 and TRBJ2-7; 10 bases agree with TRBD2. Losses at the gene ends were 5 bases for V and 3 bases for J; bases not matched to a gene: 7. Germline V CDR1 and CDR2: MNHEY, SVGAGI. The length of the CDR3 is 15 residues.

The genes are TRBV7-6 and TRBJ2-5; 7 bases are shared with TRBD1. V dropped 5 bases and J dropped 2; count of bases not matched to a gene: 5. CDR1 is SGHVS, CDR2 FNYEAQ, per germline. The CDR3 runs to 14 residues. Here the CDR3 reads CASSLQGLQETQYF. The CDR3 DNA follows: TGTGCCAGCAGCCTACAGGGGCTGCAAGAGACCCAGTACTTC. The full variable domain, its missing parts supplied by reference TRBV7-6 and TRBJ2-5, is GAGVSQSPRYKVTKRGQDVALRCDPISGHVSLYWYRQALGQGPEFLTYFNYEAQQDKSGLPNDRFSAERPEGSISTLTIQRTEQRDSAMYRCASSLQGLQETQYFGPGTRLLVL.

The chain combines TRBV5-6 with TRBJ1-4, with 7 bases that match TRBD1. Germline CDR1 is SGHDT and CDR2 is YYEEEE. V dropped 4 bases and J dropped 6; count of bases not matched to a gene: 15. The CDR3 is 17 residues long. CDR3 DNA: TGTGCCAGCAGCCCATTACAGACAGGGAGTGGGTATGAAAAACTGTTTTTT. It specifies CASSPLQTGSGYEKLFF.

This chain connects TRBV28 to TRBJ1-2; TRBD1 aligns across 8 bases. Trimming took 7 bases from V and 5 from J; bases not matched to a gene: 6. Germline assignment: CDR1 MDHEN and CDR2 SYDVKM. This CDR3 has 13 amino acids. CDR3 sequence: CASTPGGGYGYTF. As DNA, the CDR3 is TGTGCCAGCACCCCAGGGGGCGGGTATGGCTACACCTTC.

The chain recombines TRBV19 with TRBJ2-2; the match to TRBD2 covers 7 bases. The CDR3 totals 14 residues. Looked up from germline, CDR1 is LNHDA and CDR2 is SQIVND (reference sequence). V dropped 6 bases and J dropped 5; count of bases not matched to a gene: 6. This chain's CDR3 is CASRRLAETGELFF. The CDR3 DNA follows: TGTGCCAGTAGACGGCTAGCGGAAACCGGGGAGCTGTTTTTT.

CDR3 coding DNA: TGTGCCAGCAGTGGGCTCTACGAGCAGTACTTC. This sequence encodes CASSGLYEQYF. This chain joins TRBV25-1 and TRBJ2-7, with D unclear. Deletions cut 4 bases from V and 3 bases from J, with 4 bases between. This CDR3 region has 11 residues. Germline V gene sequence: CDR1 MGHDK, CDR2 SYGVNS.

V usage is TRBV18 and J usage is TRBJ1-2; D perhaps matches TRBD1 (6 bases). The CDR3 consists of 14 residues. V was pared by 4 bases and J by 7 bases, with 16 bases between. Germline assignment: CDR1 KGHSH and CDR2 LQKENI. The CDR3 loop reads CASSLSDRSGGYTF. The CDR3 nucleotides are TGTGCCAGCTCACTCTCAGACAGGTCAGGTGGCTACACCTTC.

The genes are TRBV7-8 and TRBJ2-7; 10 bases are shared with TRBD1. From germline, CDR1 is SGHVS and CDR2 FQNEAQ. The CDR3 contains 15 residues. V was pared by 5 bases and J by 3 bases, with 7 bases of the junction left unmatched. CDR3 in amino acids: CASSRRDRGIYEQYF. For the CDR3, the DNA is TGTGCCAGCAGCCGTCGGGACAGGGGTATCTACGAGCAGTACTTC.

This CDR3 is CASSRTGNYGYTF. The CDR3 DNA follows: TGTGCCAGCAGCCGGACAGGGAACTATGGCTACACCTTC. The chain uses TRBV5-4 and TRBJ1-2; 8 nucleotides agree with TRBD1. Losses at the gene ends were 4 bases for V and 2 bases for J; bases not matched to a gene: 1. CDR3 size: 13 residues. Germline assignment: CDR1 SGHNT and CDR2 YYREEE (reference sequence).

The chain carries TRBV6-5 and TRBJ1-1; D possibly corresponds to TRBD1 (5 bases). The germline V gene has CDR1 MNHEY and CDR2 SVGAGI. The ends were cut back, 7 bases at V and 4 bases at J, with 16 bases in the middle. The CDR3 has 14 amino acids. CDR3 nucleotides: TGTGCCAGCATCGAGGCGGGGGGGTTCACTGAAGCTTTCTTT. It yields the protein CASIEAGGFTEAFF.

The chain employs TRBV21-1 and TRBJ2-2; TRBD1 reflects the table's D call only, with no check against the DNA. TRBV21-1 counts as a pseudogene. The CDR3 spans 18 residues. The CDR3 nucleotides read TGTGCCAGCAGCACAACTGCCACGACAGGGGGGAACACCGGGGAGCTGTTTTTT. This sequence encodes CASSTTATTGGNTGELFF.

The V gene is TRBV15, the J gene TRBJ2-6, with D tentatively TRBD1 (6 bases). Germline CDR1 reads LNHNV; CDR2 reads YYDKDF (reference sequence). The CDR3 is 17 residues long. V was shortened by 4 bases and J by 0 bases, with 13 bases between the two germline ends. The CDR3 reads CATSIRRGGSGANVLTF. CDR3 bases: TGTGCCACCAGCATTCGTAGAGGGGGCTCTGGGGCCAACGTCCTGACTTTC.